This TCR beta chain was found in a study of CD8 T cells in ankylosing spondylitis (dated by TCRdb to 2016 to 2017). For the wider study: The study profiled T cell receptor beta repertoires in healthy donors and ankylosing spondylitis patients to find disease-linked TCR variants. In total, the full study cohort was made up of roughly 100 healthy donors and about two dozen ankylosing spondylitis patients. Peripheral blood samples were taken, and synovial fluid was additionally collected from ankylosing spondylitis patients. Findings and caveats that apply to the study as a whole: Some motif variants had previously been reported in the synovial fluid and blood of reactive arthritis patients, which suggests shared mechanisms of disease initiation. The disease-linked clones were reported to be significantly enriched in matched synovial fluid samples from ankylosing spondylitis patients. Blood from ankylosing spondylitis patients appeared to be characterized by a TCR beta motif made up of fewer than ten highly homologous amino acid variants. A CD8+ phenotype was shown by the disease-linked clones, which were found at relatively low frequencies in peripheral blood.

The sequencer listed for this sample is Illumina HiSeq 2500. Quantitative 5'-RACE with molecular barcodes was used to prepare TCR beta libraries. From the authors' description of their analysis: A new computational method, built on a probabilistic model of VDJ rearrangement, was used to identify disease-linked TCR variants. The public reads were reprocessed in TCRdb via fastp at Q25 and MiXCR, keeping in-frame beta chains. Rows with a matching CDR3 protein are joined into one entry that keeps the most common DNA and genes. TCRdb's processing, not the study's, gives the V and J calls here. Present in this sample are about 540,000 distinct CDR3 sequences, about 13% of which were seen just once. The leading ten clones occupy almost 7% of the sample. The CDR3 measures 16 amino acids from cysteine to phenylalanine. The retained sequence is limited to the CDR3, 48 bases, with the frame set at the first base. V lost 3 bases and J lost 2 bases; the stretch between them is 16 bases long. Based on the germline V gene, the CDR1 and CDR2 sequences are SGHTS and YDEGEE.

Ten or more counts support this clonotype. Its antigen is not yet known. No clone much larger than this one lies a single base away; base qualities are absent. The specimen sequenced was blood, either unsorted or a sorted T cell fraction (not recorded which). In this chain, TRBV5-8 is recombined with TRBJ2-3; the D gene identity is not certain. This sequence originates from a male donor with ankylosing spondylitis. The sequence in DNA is TGTGCCAGCAGCTACCTTTTGGGCGACGACACAGATACGCAGTATTTT. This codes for CASSYLLGDDTDTQYF. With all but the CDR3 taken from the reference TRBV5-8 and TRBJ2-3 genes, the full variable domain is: EAGVTQSPTHLIKTRGQQATLRCSPISGHTSVYWYQQALGLGLQFLLWYDEGEERNRGNFPPRFSGRQFPNYSSELNVNALELEDSALYLCASSYLLGDDTDTQYFGPGTRLTVL.